This T cell receptor (beta chain) was sequenced in a study of molecular identifiers for immune sequencing clone quantification. Study details: In replicates, RNA from about 20,000 or 100,000 naive CD8 cells was split five ways, four sequenced.

There are many counts of this clonotype. Its antigen is not identified. Each CDR3 protein gets one entry after TCRdb re-called the PCR reads with MiXCR. The sample yields some 100,000 distinct CDR3 sequences, over 15% seen once. This CDR3 is built from 16 residues. Study outcomes and limitations: Clones that had above 20 RNA copies took up over 99% of effector molecules but under 1% in naive cells. The sizes of highly expanded clones could be underestimated when identical TCR molecules share a barcode.

Using 10%, 30% or 50% RNA, naive CD8 libraries were derived from approximately 20,000 to 1,000,000 sorted cells. The clonotype was recovered from a human donor in good health. Some libraries in this study had Jurkat cell RNA spiked in. Source material: naive CD8+ T cells from blood, with Jurkat cell RNA spiked in. Sample subset: FACS-sorted CD8+CD4-CCR7+CD45RA+ naive T cells. This rearrangement joins TRBV12-1 to TRBJ1-4; the table's D call TRBD1 went unverified against the DNA. TRBV12-1 is a listed pseudogene. The CDR3 sequence is CASSYRTGTANEKLFF. The CDR3 DNA is TGTGCCAGCAGCTACCGAACCGGGACAGCTAATGAAAAACTGTTTTTT.